These 30 T cell receptor beta chains originate from one sample sequenced in a study of OX40 agonist ivuxolimab in advanced cancers. The table came from immunoSEQ multiplex PCR; TCRdb's copy has only in-frame clones and leaves some out. The repertoire holds 68,000 or so clones, with approximately 83% as singletons. The source was CD4+ or CD8+ T cells sorted from blood, collected in a trial of the OX40 agonist ivuxolimab. All receptors derive from an adult with an advanced solid tumor such as melanoma, head and neck, liver or kidney cancer.

The chain links TRBV7-2 to TRBJ2-3; D ambiguous. Looked up from germline, CDR1 is SGHTA and CDR2 is FQGNSA. This CDR3 spans 16 amino acids. V dropped 4 bases and J dropped 1 base, with 15 bases sitting between them. CDR3: CASSSGMARGTDTQYF. The CDR3 region has the DNA TGTGCCAGCAGCTCCGGAATGGCACGGGGCACAGATACGCAGTATTTT. Variable domain in full (rest from reference TRBV7-2 and TRBJ2-3): GAGVSQSPSNKVTEKGKDVELRCDPISGHTALYWYRQSLGQGLEFLIYFQGNSAPDKSGLPSDRFSAERTGGSVSTLTIQRTQQEDSAVYLCASSSGMARGTDTQYFGPGTRLTVL.

This clone occurred many times. V is TRBV5-1 and J is TRBJ2-2; TRBD1 matches 9 bases. Germline V gene data show CDR1 as SGHRS and CDR2 as YFSETQ. There are 15 residues in the CDR3. Trimming cost V 5 bases and J 5 bases; bases outside gene matches: 7. The CDR3 DNA reads as TGCGCCAGCAGTGGTAGGACAGGGGTTACCGGGGAGCTGTTTTTT. The encoded protein is CASSGRTGVTGELFF.

This chain uses TRBV29-1 with TRBJ1-4; D remains unclear. The germline CDR1 and CDR2 sequences are SQVTM and ANQGSEA. This CDR3 has 13 amino acids. Between the trimmed V and J ends, which lost 7 bases and 7 bases, there was a span of 16 bases. CDR3 amino acids: CSARSRAGEKLFF. In nucleotides, the CDR3 is TGCAGCGCCCGTTCCCGGGCAGGTGAAAAACTGTTTTTT.

The V call is TRBV7-2, the J call TRBJ1-2; the match to TRBD1 covers 10 bases. Germline V gene lookup returns CDR1 SGHTA and CDR2 FQGNSA. The CDR3 has 17 amino acids. Germline trimming cut 5 bases from V and 5 bases from J; bases unmatched to any gene: 14. CDR3: CASSPGGTGATAYGYTF. In nucleotides, the CDR3 is TGTGCCAGCAGCCCCGGCGGGACAGGGGCTACAGCGTATGGCTACACCTTC.

The rearrangement links TRBV4-1 to TRBJ2-2, with TRBD2 matching over 9 bases. The germline gives CDR1 MGHRA, CDR2 YSYEKL. The CDR3 length is 17 residues. With V trimmed by 1 base and J by 3 bases, 6 bases remained unmatched. The CDR3 DNA reads TGCGCCAGCAGCCAAGTGGGTAGCGGGGGTCACACCGGGGAGCTGTTTTTT. It yields the protein CASSQVGSGGHTGELFF.

This sequence joins TRBV11-3 and TRBJ2-3; 9 bases agree with TRBD1. The CDR3 sequence is 16 residues long. From germline, CDR1 is SGHNT and CDR2 YENEEA. V gave up 4 bases and J gave up 6 bases; unmatched junction bases: 11. The CDR3 sequence is CASSSGTGGAGDTQYF. In nucleotides, the CDR3 is TGTGCCAGCAGCTCCGGAACAGGGGGCGCGGGGGATACGCAGTATTTT.

The rearrangement uses TRBV21-1 and TRBJ2-3; TRBD2 was called by the table and not checked on the DNA. TRBV21-1 corresponds to a pseudogene. The CDR3 loop spans 17 amino acids. CDR3 amino acids: CASSPQERGLFTDTQYF. The CDR3 DNA is TGTGCCAGCAGCCCACAAGAGCGGGGGCTGTTCACGGATACGCAGTATTTT.

The V gene is TRBV19, the J gene TRBJ1-4; D is perhaps TRBD1 (6 bases). CDR1 and CDR2 (germline): LNHDA, SQIVND (reference sequence). The CDR3 consists of 16 residues. The V end was cut by 6 bases, the J end by 2 bases, with 16 bases between. CDR3 DNA: TGTGCCAGTAGAGGCGGGGGGCGGTGGACTAATGAAAAACTGTTTTTT. Translated: CASRGGGRWTNEKLFF.

This clone was observed a single time. The V gene is TRBV5-1, the J gene TRBJ1-2; the D is unclear. The ends were cut back, 0 bases at V and 6 bases at J, with 15 bases in the middle. The CDR3 extends over 15 amino acids. CDR1 and CDR2 (germline): SGHRS, YFSETQ. The CDR3, as DNA: TGCGCCAGCAGCTTGGCCGGCCACGGGGTTGATGGCTACACCTTC. Its protein is CASSLAGHGVDGYTF.

This chain uses TRBV19 with TRBJ2-7; TRBD1 is a possible D gene (6 bases). This CDR3 has 13 residues. V lost 3 bases and J 4 bases, leaving 10 bases between the germline ends. Germline CDR1 reads LNHDA; CDR2 reads SQIVND (reference sequence). The CDR3 spells CASSIRQDYEQYF. CDR3 DNA sequence: TGTGCCAGTAGTATTAGACAGGATTACGAGCAGTACTTC.

The chain links TRBV6-1 to TRBJ1-5; D is possibly TRBD1 (6 bases). V shed 0 bases and J shed 3 bases, with 12 bases lying between them. CDR1 is MNHNS and CDR2 is SASEGT in the germline V gene. The CDR3 has 16 amino acids. In nucleotides, the CDR3 is TGTGCCAGCAGTGAAGCGGCCGGGGGCGTCAATCAGCCCCAGCATTTT. Translating it yields CASSEAAGGVNQPQHF.

This rearrangement joins TRBV6-5 to TRBJ2-3; a weak D match, TRBD2 (6 bases). Trimming cost V 1 base and J 1 base, with 9 bases left between them. CDR3 length: 15 residues. The germline V gene has CDR1 MNHEY and CDR2 SVGAGI. In DNA form, the CDR3 reads TGTGCCAGCAGTTACTTCGGGGAGGGCACAGATACGCAGTATTTT. Its translation: CASSYFGEGTDTQYF.

The V and J genes are TRBV6-1 and TRBJ1-6; tentative D call: TRBD1 (6 bases). The V end lost 3 bases, the J end lost 0 bases, and 18 bases lay between the germline ends. The CDR3 spans 19 residues. Germline assignment: CDR1 MNHNS and CDR2 SASEGT. CDR3 DNA: TGTGCCAGCAGTGAGAAATACAGGGCCCCGAGCTCCTATAATTCACCCCTCCACTTT. Translated: CASSEKYRAPSSYNSPLHF.

The DNA of the CDR3 is TGCGCCAGCAGCCTGGACGGGACTCAAGAGACCCAGTACTTC. Protein product: CASSLDGTQETQYF. The chain uses TRBV5-1 and TRBJ2-5; D might be TRBD2 (6 bases). The V gene's germline CDR1 is SGHRS and CDR2 YFSETQ. The CDR3 extends over 14 amino acids. The ends were cut back, 4 bases at V and 2 bases at J, with 12 bases in the middle.

The chain has TRBV19 and TRBJ2-7, with 7 nucleotides matching TRBD1. Germline loops: CDR1 LNHDA, CDR2 SQIVND (reference sequence). With V trimmed by 4 bases and J by 3 bases, 6 bases remained unmatched. This CDR3 comprises 14 residues. CDR3 coding DNA: TGTGCCAGTAGTAAGATAGGGGGCTTCTACGAGCAGTACTTC. This gives the protein CASSKIGGFYEQYF.

The chain couples TRBV30 to TRBJ2-3, with D possibly being TRBD1 or TRBD2 (5 bases each). V lost 0 bases and J 8 bases, leaving 15 bases between the germline ends. Germline CDR1 is GTSNPN and CDR2 is SVGIG (reference sequence). The CDR3 is made up of 14 amino acids. The CDR3, as DNA: TGTGCCTGGAGTGTGTCCGGGGCACGGGCTACGCAGTATTTT. This sequence encodes CAWSVSGARATQYF.

The chain recombines TRBV6-5 with TRBJ2-7; the D gene is possibly TRBD1 (6 bases). Between the trimmed V and J ends, which lost 6 bases and 4 bases, there was a span of 13 bases. Germline loops: CDR1 MNHEY, CDR2 SVGAGI. This CDR3 is 13 amino acids long. The DNA for the CDR3 is TGTGCCAGCAGGGGGGCTATAGATTACGAGCAGTACTTC. Translating it yields CASRGAIDYEQYF.

The chain has TRBV2 and TRBJ2-5; 11 bases are shared with TRBD2. Germline-derived CDR1 and CDR2 are SNHLY and FYNNEI. V lost 5 bases, J lost 2 bases, and 1 base stayed unmatched. The CDR3 loop spans 14 amino acids. The chain's CDR3 is CASSLAGGQETQYF. As DNA, the CDR3 is TGTGCCAGCAGTCTAGCGGGGGGTCAAGAGACCCAGTACTTC.

V and J are TRBV5-1 and TRBJ2-7, with a tentative D call TRBD1 (5 bases). Per germline, CDR1 SGHRS and CDR2 YFSETQ. The CDR3 covers 15 residues. Between the trimmed V and J ends, which lost 2 bases and 3 bases, there was a span of 15 bases. CDR3 bases: TGCGCCAGCAGCTTCTCGTTGCAGGGAAACTACGAGCAGTACTTC. Its protein product is CASSFSLQGNYEQYF.

The chain combines TRBV7-9 with TRBJ2-7; a possible D gene is TRBD2 (6 bases). The germline CDR1 and CDR2 sequences are SEHNR and FQNEAQ (reference sequence). V was shortened by 3 bases and J by 2 bases, with 11 bases between the two germline ends. The CDR3 is 14 residues long. In nucleotides, the CDR3 is TGTGCCAGCAGCTTGGGGGGTCAGGCCTACGAGCAGTACTTC. It yields the protein CASSLGGQAYEQYF.

The chain has TRBV9 and TRBJ2-2; TRBD2 matches at 8 bases. The V segment lost 4 bases and the J segment 0 bases; nucleotides outside the gene matches: 11. The CDR3 has 18 residues. Germline CDR1 and CDR2: SGDLS and YYNGEE. The DNA of the CDR3 is TGTGCCAGCAGCTTGCGCGGGGGGCTTAGGGCGAACACCGGGGAGCTGTTTTTT. As protein: CASSLRGGLRANTGELFF.

In its sample, this clone was seen a few times. The chain combines TRBV6-1 with TRBJ1-6; TRBD1 aligns across 10 bases. This CDR3 has 14 residues. Germline CDR1 reads MNHNS; CDR2 reads SASEGT. V dropped 7 bases and J dropped 9; count of bases not matched to a gene: 6. The CDR3 loop is CASTRGQGGSPLHF. The CDR3 DNA is TGTGCCAGCACCCGAGGACAGGGGGGTTCACCCCTCCACTTT.

The V gene is TRBV6-1, the J gene TRBJ1-6; D remains unclear. The CDR3 covers 13 residues. Germline CDR1 reads MNHNS; CDR2 reads SASEGT. Trimming shortened V by 7 bases and J by 8 bases, and 12 bases separated the two germline ends. This CDR3 is CASTSIGDSPLHF. DNA for the CDR3: TGTGCCAGCACCAGTATTGGTGATTCACCCCTCCACTTT.

This clone has a handful of counts. V and J are TRBV27 and TRBJ1-6; unclear D gene. The CDR3 totals 16 residues. Per the germline V gene, CDR1 is MNHEY and CDR2 is SMNVEV (reference sequence). The V gene lost 2 bases and the J gene lost 2 bases, with 10 bases spanning the gap. The CDR3 sequence: CASSLGNPTYNSPLHF. The CDR3 bases are TGTGCCAGCAGTTTAGGGAATCCCACCTATAATTCACCCCTCCACTTT.

The chain is built from TRBV5-4 and TRBJ2-5, with D unresolved. The germline V gene has CDR1 SGHNT and CDR2 YYREEE (reference sequence). V lost 0 bases, J lost 2 bases, and 8 bases lay in between. The CDR3 runs to 14 residues. Written as DNA, the CDR3 is TGTGCCAGCAGCTTGGGCCAGGCACAAGAGACCCAGTACTTC. Its translation: CASSLGQAQETQYF.

The chain recombines TRBV7-9 with TRBJ1-1; D perhaps matches TRBD1 (5 bases). The V end was cut by 1 base, the J end by 7 bases, with 7 bases between. The CDR3 extends over 12 amino acids. Germline V gene lookup returns CDR1 SEHNR and CDR2 FQNEAQ (reference sequence). CDR3 nucleotide sequence: TGTGCCAGCAGCTTAGGACAGATTGAAGCTTTCTTT. Amino acids: CASSLGQIEAFF. Full variable domain (outside the CDR3, taken from reference TRBV7-9 and TRBJ1-1): DTGVSQNPRHKITKRGQNVTFRCDPISEHNRLYWYRQTLGQGPEFLTYFQNEAQLEKSRLLSDRFSAERPKGSFSTLEIQRTEQGDSAMYLCASSLGQIEAFFGQGTRLTVV.

This clone has only a few counts. The same CDR3 can be traced to other DNA sequences in this sample. The chain carries TRBV6-1 and TRBJ1-1; D gene unclear. Germline V CDR1 and CDR2: MNHNS, SASEGT. This CDR3 is 13 amino acids long. Deletions cut 3 bases from V and 1 base from J, with 6 bases between. CDR3 nucleotides: TGTGCCAGCAGTGACCTCCCGAACACTGAAGCTTTCTTT. This codes for CASSDLPNTEAFF.

The rearrangement links TRBV7-8 to TRBJ2-7, with D perhaps TRBD1 or TRBD2 (6 bases each). With 3 bases removed from V and 6 bases from J, the gap between germline ends came to 18 bases. The CDR3 totals 15 residues. Germline-derived CDR1 and CDR2 are SGHVS and FQNEAQ. CDR3 loop: CASSFTDIGGGEQYF. The CDR3 nucleotides read TGTGCCAGCAGCTTTACAGATATCGGAGGGGGCGAGCAGTACTTC. Based on the CDR3 plus reference TRBV7-8 and TRBJ2-7, the full variable domain is GAGVSQSPRYKVAKRGQDVALRCDPISGHVSLFWYQQALGQGPEFLTYFQNEAQLDKSGLPSDRFFAERPEGSVSTLKIQRTQQEDSAVYLCASSFTDIGGGEQYFGPGTRLTVT.

A word on this clone: Sequence at one end of the junction differs from germline and may be a read error. This chain uses TRBV19 with TRBJ1-1; no clear D. There are 13 residues in the CDR3. CDR1 and CDR2 from the germline V gene are LNHDA and SQIVND (reference sequence). The CDR3 DNA sequence: TGTGCCAGTAGAATAGTCACGAACACTGAAGCTTTCTTT. Its protein product is CASRIVTNTEAFF. Supplemented by reference TRBV19 and TRBJ1-1, the full variable domain reads DGGITQSPKYLFRKEGQNVTLSCEQNLNHDAMYWYRQDPGQGLRLIYYSQIVNDFQKGDIAEGYSVSREKKESFPLTVTSAQKNPTAFYLCASRIVTNTEAFFGQGTRLTVV.

The rearrangement uses TRBV6-1 and TRBJ2-5; D possibly corresponds to TRBD1 (5 bases). This CDR3 contains 15 residues. Trimming shortened V by 2 bases and J by 5 bases, and 15 bases separated the two germline ends. Germline assignment: CDR1 MNHNS and CDR2 SASEGT. Written as DNA, the CDR3 is TGTGCCAGCAGTGAATTATCCAGGGCCCGGGAGACCCAGTACTTC. Translation gives CASSELSRARETQYF.